This entry describes one TCR beta chain. Its target is unknown. This sample was included in a study of shared clonotypes between healthy human individuals. Germline V lookup: CDR1 GTSNPN, CDR2 SVGIG (reference sequence). Unmatched junction bases numbered 7, after V lost 3 bases and J lost 2 bases. The CDR3 totals 15 residues. Here immunoSEQ multiplex PCR was the method, and the copy in TCRdb shows in-frame clones only, minus some. The sample carries 2 million to 2.5 million clones, approximately 94% recorded once. Whole-study results and caveats: Rarefaction exposed incomplete sorted-subset sequencing despite large depth. Limitation of the genetic and exposure-history diversity represented came from the few donors.

This sequence joins TRBV30 and TRBJ1-1; 9 positions match TRBD1. Sequencing was performed on naive CD4+ T cells sorted from blood. The subset denotes: CD45RA+ positively selected. This receptor was obtained from a man younger than 30 in good health. The CDR3 coding sequence is TGTGCCTGGAGAACGTACAGGGGGCGAAACACTGAAGCTTTCTTT. This encodes CAWRTYRGRNTEAFF.